This record covers a single T cell receptor beta chain. The run depth of the assay was deep. Several immunoSEQ 96-well plates shared each subset's DNA, each plate a replicate. Profiled with immunoSEQ multiplex PCR; TCRdb holds only in-frame clones, not every one. The sample includes 500,000 to 550,000 clones, 95% to 96% seen only once; the top ten take 0.05% to 0.08%. These data come from a study of shared clonotypes between healthy human individuals. Per the germline V gene, CDR1 is SGHNT and CDR2 is YYREEE (reference sequence). CDR3 length: 14 residues. With 4 bases clipped from V and 1 base from J, the junction kept 3 bases outside the gene matches.

This chain links TRBV5-4 with TRBJ2-5; 8 bases match TRBD2. Sequenced: naive CD4+ T cells sorted from blood. The subset was: CD45RA+ positively selected. This receptor was obtained from a woman under 40 in good health. The DNA for the CDR3 is TGTGCCAGCAGCCCACTAGCGGCCCAAGAGACCCAGTACTTC. This encodes CASSPLAAQETQYF.